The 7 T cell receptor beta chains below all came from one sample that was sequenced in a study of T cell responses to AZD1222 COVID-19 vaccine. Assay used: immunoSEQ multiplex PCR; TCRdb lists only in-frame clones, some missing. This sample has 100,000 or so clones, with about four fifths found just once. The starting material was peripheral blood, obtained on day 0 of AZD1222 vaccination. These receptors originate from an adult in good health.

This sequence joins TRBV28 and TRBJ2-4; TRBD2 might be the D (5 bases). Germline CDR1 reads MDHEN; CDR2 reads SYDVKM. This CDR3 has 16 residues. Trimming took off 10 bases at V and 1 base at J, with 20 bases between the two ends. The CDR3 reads CATDAMGSLAKNIQYF. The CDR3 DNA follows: TGTGCCACCGATGCGATGGGGAGCTTGGCCAAAAACATTCAGTACTTC.

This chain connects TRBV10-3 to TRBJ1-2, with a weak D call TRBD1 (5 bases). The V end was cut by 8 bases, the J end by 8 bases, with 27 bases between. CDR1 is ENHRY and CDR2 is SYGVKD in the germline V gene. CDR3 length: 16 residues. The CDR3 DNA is TGTGCCATCCAGGATAGAGGAGGGACCGGGCAGGGAGGCTACACCTTC. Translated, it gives CAIQDRGGTGQGGYTF.

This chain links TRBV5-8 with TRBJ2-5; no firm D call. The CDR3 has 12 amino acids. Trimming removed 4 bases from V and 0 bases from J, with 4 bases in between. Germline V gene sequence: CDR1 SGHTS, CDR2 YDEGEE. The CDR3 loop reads CASSPHQETQYF. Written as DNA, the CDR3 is TGTGCCAGCAGCCCCCACCAAGAGACCCAGTACTTC.

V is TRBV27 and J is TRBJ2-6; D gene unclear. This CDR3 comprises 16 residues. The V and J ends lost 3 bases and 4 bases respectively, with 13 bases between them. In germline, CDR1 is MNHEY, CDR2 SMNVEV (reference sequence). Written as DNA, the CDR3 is TGTGCCAGCAGTTTCCAACAAGGTAGCGGGGCCAACGTCCTGACTTTC. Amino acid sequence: CASSFQQGSGANVLTF.

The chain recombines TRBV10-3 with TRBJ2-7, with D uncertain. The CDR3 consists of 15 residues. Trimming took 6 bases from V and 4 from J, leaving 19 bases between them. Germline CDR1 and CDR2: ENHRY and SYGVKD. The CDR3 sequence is CAIRPTAGDGYEQYF. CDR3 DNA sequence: TGTGCCATCAGACCAACTGCAGGCGACGGGTACGAGCAGTACTTC.

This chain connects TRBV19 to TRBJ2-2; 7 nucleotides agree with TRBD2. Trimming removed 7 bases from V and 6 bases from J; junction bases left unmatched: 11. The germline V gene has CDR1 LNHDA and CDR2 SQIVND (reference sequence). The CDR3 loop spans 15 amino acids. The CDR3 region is CASIREGWWAGELFF. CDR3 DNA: TGTGCCAGTATTAGGGAGGGATGGTGGGCCGGGGAGCTGTTTTTT.

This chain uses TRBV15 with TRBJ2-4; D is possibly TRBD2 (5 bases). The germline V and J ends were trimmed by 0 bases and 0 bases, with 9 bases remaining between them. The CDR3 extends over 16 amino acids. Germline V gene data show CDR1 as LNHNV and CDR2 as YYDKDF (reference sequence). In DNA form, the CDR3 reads TGTGCCACCAGCAGAGATACTAGTAAAGCCAAAAACATTCAGTACTTC. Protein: CATSRDTSKAKNIQYF.